Sequencing of this T cell receptor (beta chain) was carried out in a study of post-analysis software for immune sequencing data. General study findings and limits: TRBV5-6, TRBV5-1 and TRBV20-1 belonged to a set of about five TRBV segments that were more frequent in patients than controls.

With respect to this clonotype: Antigen unknown.

The authors incorporated unique molecular identifiers into the TCR beta cDNA libraries. TCRdb reprocessed the PCR reads via MiXCR and lists one record per CDR3 protein. The sample yields approximately 440,000 distinct CDR3 sequences, roughly 45% seen once. Germline V gene sequence: CDR1 SGHRS, CDR2 YFSETQ. The V gene end was trimmed by 4 bases and the J gene end by 1 base; junction bases not matched to a gene: 2. This CDR3 is 14 amino acids long. The sequencing sample was made of blood. This sequence was found in a girl between 10 and 17 years old with multiple sclerosis. V usage is TRBV5-1 and J usage is TRBJ2-3, with TRBD1 identical over 8 bases. CDR3 protein: CASSQTGGTDTQYF. The DNA for the CDR3 is TGCGCCAGCAGCCAGACAGGGGGCACAGATACGCAGTATTTT.